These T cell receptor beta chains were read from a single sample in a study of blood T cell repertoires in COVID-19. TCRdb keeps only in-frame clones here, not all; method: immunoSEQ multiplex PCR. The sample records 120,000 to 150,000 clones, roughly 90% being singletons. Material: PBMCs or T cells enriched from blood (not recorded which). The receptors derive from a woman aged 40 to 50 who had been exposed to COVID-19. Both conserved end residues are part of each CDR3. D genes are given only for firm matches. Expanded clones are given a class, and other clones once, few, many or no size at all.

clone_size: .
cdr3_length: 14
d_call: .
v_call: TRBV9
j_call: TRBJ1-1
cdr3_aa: CASSVSAGYTEAFF
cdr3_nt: TGTGCCAGCAGCGTATCTGCAGGGTACACTGAAGCTTTCTTT

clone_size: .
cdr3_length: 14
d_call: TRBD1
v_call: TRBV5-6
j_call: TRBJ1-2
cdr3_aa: CASSRTGGPYGYTF
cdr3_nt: TGTGCCAGCAGCCGGACAGGGGGCCCCTATGGCTACACCTTC

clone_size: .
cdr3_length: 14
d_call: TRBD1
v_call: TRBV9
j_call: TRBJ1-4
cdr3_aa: CASSTTGGNEKLFF
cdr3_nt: TGTGCCAGCAGCACTACAGGGGGTAATGAAAAACTGTTTTTT

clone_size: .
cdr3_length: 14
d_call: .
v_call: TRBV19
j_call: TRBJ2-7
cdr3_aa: CASSLGGGAGEQYF
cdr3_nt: TGTGCCAGTAGTTTGGGAGGGGGGGCCGGTGAGCAGTACTTC

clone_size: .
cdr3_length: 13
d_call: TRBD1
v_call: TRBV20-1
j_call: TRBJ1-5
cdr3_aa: CSASYRGNQPQHF
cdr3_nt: TGCAGTGCTAGTTACAGGGGAAATCAGCCCCAGCATTTT

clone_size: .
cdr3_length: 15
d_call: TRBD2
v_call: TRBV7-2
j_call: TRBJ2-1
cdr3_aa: CASLSSSGVYNEQFF
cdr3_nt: TGTGCCAGCCTATCCTCTAGCGGAGTCTACAATGAGCAGTTCTTC

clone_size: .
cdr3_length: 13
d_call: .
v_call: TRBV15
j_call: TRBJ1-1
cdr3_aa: CATSSRGSFEAFF
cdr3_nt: TGTGCCACCAGCAGTAGAGGGTCCTTCGAAGCTTTCTTT

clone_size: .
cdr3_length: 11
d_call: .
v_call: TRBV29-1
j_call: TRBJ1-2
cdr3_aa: CSVLQGNGYTF
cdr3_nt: TGCAGCGTTTTACAGGGAAATGGCTACACCTTC

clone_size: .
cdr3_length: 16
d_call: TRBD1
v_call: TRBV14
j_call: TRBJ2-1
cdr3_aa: CASSQTGTGGWNEQFF
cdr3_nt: TGTGCCAGCAGCCAAACTGGGACAGGGGGCTGGAATGAGCAGTTCTTC

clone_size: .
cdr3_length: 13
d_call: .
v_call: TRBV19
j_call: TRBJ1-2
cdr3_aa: CASSRTVTYGYTF
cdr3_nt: TGTGCCAGTAGTCGGACAGTGACCTATGGCTACACCTTC

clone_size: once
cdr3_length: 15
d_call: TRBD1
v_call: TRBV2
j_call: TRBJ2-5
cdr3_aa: CASSSGQTYQETQYF
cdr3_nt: TGTGCCAGCAGTTCGGGACAGACGTACCAAGAGACCCAGTACTTC

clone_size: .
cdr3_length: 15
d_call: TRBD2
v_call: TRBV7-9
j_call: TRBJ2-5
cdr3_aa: CASSIRRGNQETQYF
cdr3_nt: TGTGCCAGCAGCATCAGGCGGGGGAACCAAGAGACCCAGTACTTC

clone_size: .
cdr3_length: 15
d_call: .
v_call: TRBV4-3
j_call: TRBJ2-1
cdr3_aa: CASSHLAGPKNEQFF
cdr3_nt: TGCGCCAGCAGCCACCTCGCGGGACCCAAGAATGAGCAGTTCTTC

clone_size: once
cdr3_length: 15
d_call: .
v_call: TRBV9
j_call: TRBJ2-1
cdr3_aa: CASSVEPQGYNEQFF
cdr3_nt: TGTGCCAGCAGCGTAGAACCCCAGGGTTACAATGAGCAGTTCTTC

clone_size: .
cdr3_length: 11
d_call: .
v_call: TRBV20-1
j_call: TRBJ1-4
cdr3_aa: CSAGFARELFF
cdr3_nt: TGCAGTGCTGGATTCGCGAGGGAACTGTTTTTT

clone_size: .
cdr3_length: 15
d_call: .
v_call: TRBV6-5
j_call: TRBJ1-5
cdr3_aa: CASSEQGFGNQPQHF
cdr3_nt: TGTGCCAGTTCAGAACAGGGATTTGGCAATCAGCCCCAGCATTTT

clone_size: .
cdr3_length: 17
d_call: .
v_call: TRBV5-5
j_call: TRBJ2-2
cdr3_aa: CASSRTTLTGNTGELFF
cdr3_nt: TGTGCCAGCAGCCGAACAACCTTGACGGGGAACACCGGGGAGCTGTTTTTT

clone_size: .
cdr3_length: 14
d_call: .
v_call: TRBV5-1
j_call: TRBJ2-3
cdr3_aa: CASSPGEDTDTQYF
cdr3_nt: TGCGCCAGCAGCCCGGGAGAGGACACAGATACGCAGTATTTT

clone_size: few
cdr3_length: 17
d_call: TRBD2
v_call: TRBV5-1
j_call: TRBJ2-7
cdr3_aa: CASSSAGLAGGGYEQYF
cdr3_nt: TGCGCCAGCAGCTCCGCGGGACTAGCGGGAGGAGGGTACGAGCAGTACTTC

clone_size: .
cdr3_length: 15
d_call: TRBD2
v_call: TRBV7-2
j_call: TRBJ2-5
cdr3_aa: CASSPTSGSSRAQYF
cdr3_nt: TGTGCCAGCAGCCCCACTAGCGGGAGCTCAAGGGCCCAGTACTTC

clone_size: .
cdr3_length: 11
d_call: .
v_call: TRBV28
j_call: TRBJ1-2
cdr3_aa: CASGPLYGYTF
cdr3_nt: TGTGCCAGCGGCCCCCTCTATGGCTACACCTTC

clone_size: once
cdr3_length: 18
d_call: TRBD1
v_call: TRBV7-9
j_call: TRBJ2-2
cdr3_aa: CASSLRVQGVLNTGELFF
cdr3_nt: TGTGCCAGCAGCTTACGGGTACAGGGGGTCCTGAACACCGGGGAGCTGTTTTTT

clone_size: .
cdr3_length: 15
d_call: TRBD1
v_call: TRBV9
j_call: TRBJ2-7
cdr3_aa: CASSVGGGVGYEQYF
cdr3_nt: TGTGCCAGCAGCGTAGGAGGGGGCGTTGGATACGAGCAGTACTTC

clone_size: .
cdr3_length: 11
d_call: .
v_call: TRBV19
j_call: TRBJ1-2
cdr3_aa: CASSIQYGYTF
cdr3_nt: TGTGCCAGTAGTATCCAGTATGGCTACACCTTC

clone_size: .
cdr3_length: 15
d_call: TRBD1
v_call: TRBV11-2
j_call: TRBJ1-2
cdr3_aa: CASSPTRGRRYGYTF
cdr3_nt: TGTGCCAGCAGCCCAACGAGGGGGCGCAGATATGGCTACACCTTC

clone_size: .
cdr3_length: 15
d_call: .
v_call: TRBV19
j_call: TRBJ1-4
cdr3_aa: CASRTGDSWNEKLFF
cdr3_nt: TGTGCCAGTAGGACCGGTGACTCCTGGAATGAAAAACTGTTTTTT

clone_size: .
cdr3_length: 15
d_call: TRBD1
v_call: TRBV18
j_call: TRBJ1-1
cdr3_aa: CASSPGQGAYTEAFF
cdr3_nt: TGTGCCAGCTCACCAGGACAGGGGGCGTACACTGAAGCTTTCTTT

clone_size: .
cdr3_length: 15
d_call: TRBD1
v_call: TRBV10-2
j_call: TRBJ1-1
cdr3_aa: CASSETGGLNTEAFF
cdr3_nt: TGCGCCAGCAGTGAGACAGGGGGGCTGAACACTGAAGCTTTCTTT

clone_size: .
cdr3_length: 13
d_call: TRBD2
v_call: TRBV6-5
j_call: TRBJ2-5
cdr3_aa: CASRSSGGETQYF
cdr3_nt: TGTGCCAGCAGAAGCAGCGGGGGCGAGACCCAGTACTTC

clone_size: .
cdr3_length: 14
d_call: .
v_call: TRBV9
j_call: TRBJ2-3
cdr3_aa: CASSKTRARDTQYF
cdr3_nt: TGTGCCAGCAGCAAAACTCGAGCGAGAGATACGCAGTATTTT

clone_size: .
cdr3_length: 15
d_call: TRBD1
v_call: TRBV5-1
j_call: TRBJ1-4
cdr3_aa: CASSFGQGASEKLFF
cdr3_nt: TGCGCCAGCAGCTTCGGACAGGGGGCTAGTGAAAAACTGTTTTTT